A selection of T cell receptor beta chains follows, all from one sample in a study. MiXCR was run by TCRdb on the RT-PCR reads, yielding one entry per CDR3 protein. This table holds approximately 720,000 distinct CDR3 sequences, 14% found once. Sequencing was done on a sample of memory CD4+ T cells from blood. The receptors stem from a female donor in good health, serving as a healthy control. The CDR3 runs from the conserved cysteine through the conserved F or W. The D gene is left open where the match is weak. The size field is filled for only some rows; it gives once, few, many or a size class.

V gene	D gene	J gene	clone size	CDR3 protein	CDR3 DNA
TRBV7-2	NA	TRBJ2-1	many	CASSLVFGAGHEQFF	TGTGCCAGCAGCTTAGTATTCGGGGCTGGCCATGAGCAGTTCTTC
TRBV20-1	NA	TRBJ2-1	NA	CSASQLAWANEQFF	TGCAGTGCTAGTCAGCTAGCGTGGGCCAATGAGCAGTTCTTC
TRBV3-1	NA	TRBJ2-2	NA	CASSQRRAGELFF	TGTGCCAGCAGCCAGAGGAGGGCCGGGGAGCTGTTTTTT
TRBV5-1	TRBD1	TRBJ2-2	many	CASRPGQGTTGELFF	TGCGCCAGCAGACCGGGACAGGGCACCACCGGGGAGCTGTTTTTT
TRBV7-2	TRBD1	TRBJ1-4	few	CASSLPGQTEKLFF	TGTGCCAGCAGCTTACCGGGACAGACTGAAAAACTGTTTTTT
TRBV7-2	NA	TRBJ1-6	many	CASSLDRNSYNSPLHF	TGTGCCAGCAGCCTCGACAGGAACTCCTATAATTCACCCCTCCACTTT
TRBV20-1	NA	TRBJ2-7	few	CSASVTASSYEQYF	TGCAGTGCTAGCGTGACAGCTTCTTCCTACGAGCAGTACTTC
TRBV5-6	NA	TRBJ1-3	NA	CASTVTGSGNTIYF	TGTGCCAGCACCGTTACAGGGTCTGGAAACACCATATATTTT
TRBV7-2	NA	TRBJ1-6	few	CASSSEGGFHSSYNSPLHF	TGTGCCAGCAGCTCCGAGGGGGGTTTTCACAGCTCCTATAATTCACCCCTCCACTTT
TRBV19	NA	TRBJ2-1	NA	CASSIKPSSYNEQFF	TGTGCCAGTAGTATTAAGCCTAGCTCCTACAATGAGCAGTTCTTC
TRBV18	NA	TRBJ2-5	NA	CASSPRTTYQETQYF	TGTGCCAGCTCACCACGAACAACCTACCAAGAGACCCAGTACTTC
TRBV11-2	TRBD2	TRBJ2-2	NA	CASPSGSDTGELFF	TGTGCCAGTCCTAGCGGGTCCGACACCGGGGAGCTGTTTTTT
TRBV5-1	NA	TRBJ2-3	many	CASSFTGRLEDTQYF	TGCGCCAGCAGCTTTACAGGGCGGTTAGAGGATACGCAGTATTTT
TRBV7-3	NA	TRBJ2-5	many	CASSPAPKETQYF	TGTGCCAGCAGCCCGGCCCCAAAAGAGACCCAGTACTTC
TRBV27	TRBD1	TRBJ1-2	few	CASSSWVGTGDGYTF	TGTGCCAGCAGTAGTTGGGTCGGGACAGGGGATGGCTACACCTTC
TRBV6-5	NA	TRBJ1-2	many	CASSPGSYGYTF	TGTGCCAGCAGCCCCGGGAGCTATGGCTACACCTTC